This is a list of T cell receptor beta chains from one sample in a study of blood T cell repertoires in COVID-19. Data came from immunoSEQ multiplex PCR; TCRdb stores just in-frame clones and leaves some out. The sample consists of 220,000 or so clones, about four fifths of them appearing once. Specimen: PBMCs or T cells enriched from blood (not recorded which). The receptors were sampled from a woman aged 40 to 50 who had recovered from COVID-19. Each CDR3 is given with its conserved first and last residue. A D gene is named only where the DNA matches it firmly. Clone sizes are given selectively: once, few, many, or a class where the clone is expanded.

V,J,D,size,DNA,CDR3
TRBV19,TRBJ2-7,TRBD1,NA,TGTGCCAGTAGTATGAGGGGGACAGGGAGGTCCGAGCAGTACTTC,CASSMRGTGRSEQYF
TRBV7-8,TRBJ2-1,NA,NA,TGTGCCAGCAGCCTCAGCAAACGGGGGCAGTTCTTC,CASSLSKRGQFF
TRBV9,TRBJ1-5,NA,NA,TGTGCCAGCAGCCTCGGGATGGATAGCAATCAGCCCCAGCATTTT,CASSLGMDSNQPQHF
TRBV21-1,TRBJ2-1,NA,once,TGTGCCAGCACCAACCCTACGACCGCCACAGGGGGCTCGGATGAGCAGTTCTTC,CASTNPTTATGGSDEQFF
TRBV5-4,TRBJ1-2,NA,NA,TGTGCCAGCAGCTTCCCAGGGGCGGGCTACACCTTC,CASSFPGAGYTF
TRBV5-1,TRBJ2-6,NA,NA,TGCGCCAGCAGCTTGAGCACCTCTGGGGCCAACGTCCTGACTTTC,CASSLSTSGANVLTF
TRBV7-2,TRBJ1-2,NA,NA,TGTGCCAGCAGCACGGACAGCGCTAACTATGGCTACACCTTC,CASSTDSANYGYTF
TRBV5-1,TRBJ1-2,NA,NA,TGCGCCAGCAGCTTGACACCATTGAACTATGGCTACACCTTC,CASSLTPLNYGYTF
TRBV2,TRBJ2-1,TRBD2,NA,TGTGCCAGCAGTGTCCTGCGGGAGACTGACAATGAGCAGTTCTTC,CASSVLRETDNEQFF
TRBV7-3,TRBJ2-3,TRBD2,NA,TGTGCCAGCAGCCTTGCCGGGACTAGCGGGAGCACAGATACGCAGTATTTT,CASSLAGTSGSTDTQYF
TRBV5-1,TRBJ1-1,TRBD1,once,TGCGCCAGCAGCTTCTCCCCTCGACAGGGACGGAACACTGAAGCTTTCTTT,CASSFSPRQGRNTEAFF
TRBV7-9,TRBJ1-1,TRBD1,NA,TGTGCCAGCAGCCGACAGGGGGCTTTGAACACTGAAGCTTTCTTT,CASSRQGALNTEAFF
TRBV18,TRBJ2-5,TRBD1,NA,TGTGCCAGCCTAACAGGGGGCCAAGAGACCCAGTACTTC,CASLTGGQETQYF
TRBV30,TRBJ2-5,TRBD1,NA,TGTGCCTGGAGTGCGGGACAGGGGGAGACCCAGTACTTC,CAWSAGQGETQYF
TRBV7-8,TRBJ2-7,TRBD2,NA,TGTGCCAGCGTAAGGGGACTAGCGGATTACGAGCAGTACTTC,CASVRGLADYEQYF
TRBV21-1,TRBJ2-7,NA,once,TGTGCCAGCAGCAAAGCTGAGCGGGAGAGCTCCTACGAGCAGTACTTC,CASSKAERESSYEQYF
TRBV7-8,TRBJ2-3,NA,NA,TGTGCCAGCAGCTTCCGCAACTACCTGAGCACAGATACGCAGTATTTT,CASSFRNYLSTDTQYF
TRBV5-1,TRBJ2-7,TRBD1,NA,TGCGCCAGCAGCAAAACCGGACAGGGGGAGTCGTACGAGCAGTACTTC,CASSKTGQGESYEQYF
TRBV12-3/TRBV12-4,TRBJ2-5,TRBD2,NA,TGTGCCAGCAGTCGGACTAGGCAAGAGACCCAGTACTTC,CASSRTRQETQYF
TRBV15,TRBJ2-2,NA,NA,TGTGCCGCCAAGCGGACGAACACCGGGGAGCTGTTTTTT,CAAKRTNTGELFF
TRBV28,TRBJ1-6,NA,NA,TGTGCCAGCAGTCCAGGGTTAGGTTCACCCCTCCACTTT,CASSPGLGSPLHF
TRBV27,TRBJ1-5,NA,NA,TGTGCCAGCAGTAGAGAAGGCAATCAGCCCCAGCATTTT,CASSREGNQPQHF
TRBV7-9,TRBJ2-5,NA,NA,TGTGCCAGCAGTAAACATCTTCCAGAGACCCAGTACTTC,CASSKHLPETQYF
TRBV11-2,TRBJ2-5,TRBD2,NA,TGTGCCAGCAGCTTAGGGGGCCTAGCGGGAGAGACCCAGTACTTC,CASSLGGLAGETQYF
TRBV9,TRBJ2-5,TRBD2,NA,TGTGCCAGCAGCGGTAATAGCGGGAACCAAGAGACCCAGTACTTC,CASSGNSGNQETQYF
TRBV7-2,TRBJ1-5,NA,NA,TGTGCCAGCAGCTTCAGCGGGAATCAGCCCCAGCATTTT,CASSFSGNQPQHF
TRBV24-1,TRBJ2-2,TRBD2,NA,TGTGCCACCAGTGACCCCGGGACTAGCGGGAGAGGAACCGGGGAGCTGTTTTTT,CATSDPGTSGRGTGELFF
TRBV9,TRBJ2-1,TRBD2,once,TGTGCCAGCAGCGTAGAGACTAGCGGGCTACGAGGGCAGTTCTTC,CASSVETSGLRGQFF
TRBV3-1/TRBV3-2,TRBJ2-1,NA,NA,TGTGCCAGCAGCCGCCTAACTAGACACAATGAGCAGTTCTTC,CASSRLTRHNEQFF
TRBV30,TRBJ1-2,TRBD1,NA,TGTGCCTGGAGTGTACGTCCAGGGGGGAACTATGGCTACACCTTC,CAWSVRPGGNYGYTF
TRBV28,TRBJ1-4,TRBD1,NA,TGTGCCAGCAGTTCCATGACAGGGGGTGGCGAAAAACTGTTTTTT,CASSSMTGGGEKLFF
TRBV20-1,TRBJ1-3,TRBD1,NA,TGCAGTGCTAGTCCGGACAGGGCTGGAAACACCATATATTTT,CSASPDRAGNTIYF
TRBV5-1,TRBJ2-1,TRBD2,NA,TGCGCCAGCAGCTTACTAGCGGGAGGGAGCTCCTACAATGAGCAGTTCTTC,CASSLLAGGSSYNEQFF
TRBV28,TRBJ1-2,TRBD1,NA,TGTGCCAGCAGTTTCGGACAGGGTGGCTACACCTTC,CASSFGQGGYTF
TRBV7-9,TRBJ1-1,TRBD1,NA,TGTGCCAGCAGCTTAGAACGGGACAGGGGGCCTGAAGCTTTCTTT,CASSLERDRGPEAFF
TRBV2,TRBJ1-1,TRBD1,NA,TGTGCCAGCAGGCCCTCGGACAGGGAAACTTTCTTT,CASRPSDRETFF
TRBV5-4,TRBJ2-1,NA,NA,TGTGCCAGCAGCCCCTGGGGCGGCAGGGATGAGCAGTTCTTC,CASSPWGGRDEQFF
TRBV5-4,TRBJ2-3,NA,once,TGTGCCAGCAGCTCGGGGACACCTCCGGGAGATACGCAGTATTTT,CASSSGTPPGDTQYF
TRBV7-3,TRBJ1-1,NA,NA,TGTGCCAGCAGCCCTACAGGGCCGAGTGAAGCTTTCTTT,CASSPTGPSEAFF
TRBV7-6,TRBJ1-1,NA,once,TGTGCCAGCAGCTTCGAGGGAAACACTGAAGCTTTCTTT,CASSFEGNTEAFF
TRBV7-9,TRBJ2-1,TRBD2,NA,TGTGCCAGCAGCTTCATAACGGGAGGGCCGGATGAGCAGTTCTTC,CASSFITGGPDEQFF
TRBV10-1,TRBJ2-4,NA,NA,TGCGCCAGCAGTGACTACCCTCGGGGCATTCAGTACTTC,CASSDYPRGIQYF